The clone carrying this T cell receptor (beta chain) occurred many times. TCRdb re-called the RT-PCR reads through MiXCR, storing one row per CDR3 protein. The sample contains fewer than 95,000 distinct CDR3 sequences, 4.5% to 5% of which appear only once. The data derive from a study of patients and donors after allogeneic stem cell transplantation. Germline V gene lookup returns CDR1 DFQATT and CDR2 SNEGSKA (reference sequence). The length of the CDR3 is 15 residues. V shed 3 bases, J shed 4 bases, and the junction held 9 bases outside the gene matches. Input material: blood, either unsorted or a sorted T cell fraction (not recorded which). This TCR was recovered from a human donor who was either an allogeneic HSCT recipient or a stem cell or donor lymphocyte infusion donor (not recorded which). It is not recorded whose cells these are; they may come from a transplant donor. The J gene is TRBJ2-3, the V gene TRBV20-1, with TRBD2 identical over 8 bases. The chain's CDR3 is CSASPVAGRSDTQYF. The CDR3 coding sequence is TGCAGTGCTAGCCCCGTAGCGGGACGATCAGATACGCAGTATTTT.